The clone carrying this TCR beta chain turned up a few times. Its antigen remains unidentified. The data were obtained in a study of post-analysis software for immune sequencing data. As for the study in general: There were relapsing-remitting, secondary progressive and progressive-relapsing multiple sclerosis among the disease courses included.

The V segment lost 0 bases and the J segment 2 bases; nucleotides outside the gene matches: 11. The CDR3 has 18 residues. CDR1 is DFQATT and CDR2 is SNEGSKA in the germline V gene (reference sequence). TCR beta cDNA libraries had unique molecular identifiers. Using its own MiXCR run on the PCR reads, TCRdb lists one record per CDR3 protein. The table shows roughly 600,000 distinct CDR3 sequences, with roughly two fifths occurring only once. Findings and caveats of the study: When patients were compared with controls, a handful of TRBV segments were more frequent, TRBV5-6, TRBV5-1 and TRBV20-1 among them. Significantly lower normalized Chao1 diversity was seen in multiple sclerosis patients than in controls. Strong co-clustering by F measure was evident for samples that had been prepared in the same batch.

The sample consisted of blood. The chain links TRBV20-1 to TRBJ2-3; 10 positions agree with TRBD2. The origin of this receptor is a girl aged 10-17 years with multiple sclerosis. CDR3 DNA sequence: TGCAGTGCTAGAGATACTAGGGCTAGCGGGGGTTTCACAGATACGCAGTATTTT. Its protein is CSARDTRASGGFTDTQYF.